This T cell receptor (beta chain) was recovered during a study of CD4 T cells in relation to SARS-CoV-2 and coronaviruses. This clone was seen a few times. Its antigen is still unknown. CD4+ T cells from unexposed donors were obtained before the COVID-19 pandemic (2011-2018). After less than 11 days of culture, CD4+ T cells were isolated. Trimming removed 3 bases at V and 0 bases at J, with 12 bases between. CDR1 and CDR2 (germline): LNHDA, SQIVND (reference sequence). The CDR3 length is 16 residues. The method was immunoSEQ multiplex PCR; TCRdb's version includes in-frame clones alone and lacks a portion of them. The repertoire has 20,000 to 25,000 clones, 65% to 70% of them found once; the top ten carry around 20%.

This sequence originates from a human donor in good health. V and J are TRBV19 and TRBJ1-3; D is perhaps TRBD1 (5 bases). Specimen: CD4+ T cells from PBMCs, cultured in vitro. This CDR3 is CASSMGPSSSGNTIYF. Here the CDR3 DNA reads TGTGCCAGTAGTATGGGACCGAGTAGCTCTGGAAACACCATATATTTT.